The 7 T cell receptor beta chains listed next were all sequenced from one sample in a study of blood T cell repertoires in COVID-19. Sequencing was performed with immunoSEQ multiplex PCR; in TCRdb, only in-frame clones are kept and a portion is missing. This repertoire shows around 150,000 clones, 75% to 90% found once; its top ten account for about 11%. The sample comprised peripheral blood. The receptors were sampled from a human donor in a cohort sampled during active COVID-19.

This clone was recorded once. The chain couples TRBV7-9 to TRBJ2-3; D call uncertain. Per the germline V gene, CDR1 is SEHNR and CDR2 is FQNEAQ (reference sequence). The ends were cut back, 1 base at V and 8 bases at J, with 13 bases in the middle. CDR3 length equals 14 residues. CDR3 residues: CASSLDSRIATQYF. The DNA for the CDR3 is TGTGCCAGCAGCTTAGATAGCCGGATCGCTACGCAGTATTTT.

J is TRBJ2-2 and V is TRBV6-2 or TRBV6-3, with D tentatively TRBD1 (6 bases). Trimming pared 3 bases from V and 1 base from J, leaving 12 bases between. This CDR3 has 16 amino acids. In germline, CDR1 is MNHEY, CDR2 SVGEGT. The CDR3 reads CASSYTLDRNTGELFF. In DNA, the CDR3 is TGTGCCAGCAGTTATACCCTGGACAGGAACACCGGGGAGCTGTTTTTT.

The CDR3 region is CASSGKTGEKLFF. CDR3 sequence (DNA): TGTGCCAGCAGCGGTAAGACTGGTGAAAAACTGTTTTTT. This chain joins TRBV7-2 and TRBJ1-4; D uncertain. V was clipped by 5 bases and J by 7 bases, with 11 bases between them. CDR3 length equals 13 residues. Looked up from germline, CDR1 is SGHTA and CDR2 is FQGNSA.

The chain combines TRBV5-6 with TRBJ2-5, with a weak D call TRBD2 (6 bases). The CDR3 sequence is 14 residues long. Germline V CDR1 and CDR2: SGHDT, YYEEEE. The V gene lost 4 bases and the J gene lost 5 bases, with 15 bases spanning the gap. The chain's CDR3 is CASSLDAGRETQYF. CDR3 in DNA: TGTGCCAGCAGCCTTGATGCAGGGAGGGAGACCCAGTACTTC.

The sample holds many counts of this clone. The rearrangement joins TRBV6-1 to TRBJ1-2; D gene unclear. V was pared by 0 bases and J by 8 bases, with 13 bases between. Germline assignment: CDR1 MNHNS and CDR2 SASEGT. The length of the CDR3 is 14 residues. This chain's CDR3 is CASSEARVRRGYTF. The CDR3 coding sequence is TGTGCCAGCAGTGAAGCAAGAGTGAGGAGAGGCTACACCTTC.

The CDR3, as DNA: TGTGCCAGCAGCCTCGAGGACAGGGGGGAGGGGGGGTGGAATCAGCCCCAGCATTTT. The encoded protein is CASSLEDRGEGGWNQPQHF. This chain joins TRBV7-2 and TRBJ1-5, with 10 nucleotides matching TRBD1. From germline, CDR1 is SGHTA and CDR2 FQGNSA. V lost 5 bases to trimming and J lost 4 bases; unmatched junction nucleotides: 17. The CDR3 covers 19 residues.

The chain's CDR3 is CASSVTGLSGNTIYF. DNA of the CDR3: TGTGCCAGTAGCGTAACAGGGCTCTCTGGAAACACCATATATTTT. The V call is TRBV19, the J call TRBJ1-3; tentatively, D is TRBD1 (6 bases). The CDR3 runs 15 residues. Germline V gives CDR1 LNHDA, CDR2 SQIVND (reference sequence). The V and J ends lost 6 bases and 0 bases respectively, with 12 bases between them.